The sequence of this T cell receptor beta chain was determined in a study of shared T cell receptors in the human thymus. The table came from immunoSEQ multiplex PCR; TCRdb's copy has only in-frame clones and leaves some out. The table records approximately 660,000 clones, roughly 90% of them present only once. CDR1 is SGHAT and CDR2 is FQNNGV in the germline V gene. The CDR3 runs to 14 residues. Trimming shortened V by 1 base and J by 0 bases, and 6 bases separated the two germline ends. Regarding this clone: Other DNA sequences in this specimen translate into the identical CDR3.

The same sample was also studied in work on human thymus T cells. That paper states: Corrective heart surgery yielded resections, and these provided the thymus tissue.

The specimen was thymocytes. V gene TRBV11-2 combines with J gene TRBJ2-5; D is uncertain. The receptor's source is a boy in the first two years of life with a congenital heart defect. The CDR3 reads CASSLVSYQETQYF. The CDR3 coding sequence is TGTGCCAGCAGCTTAGTGAGCTACCAAGAGACCCAGTACTTC.